The rows below give T cell receptor beta chains drawn from one sample of a study of blood T cell repertoires in COVID-19. The protocol was immunoSEQ multiplex PCR, while the TCRdb copy is restricted to in-frame clones and leaves out a portion. The repertoire holds 200,000 to 300,000 clones, with approximately 90% as singletons. The sequencing input was PBMCs or T cells enriched from blood (not recorded which). Source of these receptors: a man aged 45 to 65 who had been exposed to COVID-19. Each CDR3 is given with its conserved first and last residue. A D gene is named only where the DNA matches it firmly. Size is stated for part of the rows, as once, few or many counts, or as a class when the clone is expanded.

clone_size	j_call	v_call	d_call	cdr3_aa	cdr3_nt
NA	TRBJ2-1	TRBV30	NA	CAWSQVSPYNEQFF	TGTGCCTGGAGTCAGGTGTCGCCCTACAATGAGCAGTTCTTC
NA	TRBJ1-1	TRBV19	TRBD1	CASSSTGGAGMNTEAFF	TGTGCCAGTAGTTCGACAGGGGGCGCGGGCATGAACACTGAAGCTTTCTTT
NA	TRBJ1-6	TRBV30	NA	CAWKISGTTTNSPLHF	TGTGCCTGGAAAATATCCGGGACAACAACAAATTCACCCCTCCACTTT
NA	TRBJ1-1	TRBV27	NA	CASSLVGRGGTEAFF	TGTGCCAGCAGTTTAGTCGGCAGGGGAGGGACTGAAGCTTTCTTT
NA	TRBJ2-7	TRBV7-6	TRBD1	CASSLDVGTGAYEQYF	TGTGCCAGCAGCTTAGATGTCGGGACAGGGGCCTACGAGCAGTACTTC
NA	TRBJ1-6	TRBV5-1	NA	CASSITGWSYNSPLHF	TGCGCCAGCAGCATAACAGGGTGGTCCTATAATTCACCCCTCCACTTT
NA	TRBJ1-6	TRBV9	NA	CASSGSGGYSPLHF	TGTGCCAGCAGCGGGTCAGGAGGTTATTCACCCCTCCACTTT
NA	TRBJ2-1	TRBV12-3/TRBV12-4	NA	CASSLWGEQFF	TGTGCCAGCAGTTTATGGGGCGAGCAGTTCTTC
NA	TRBJ1-2	TRBV24-1	TRBD1	CATSDADRAYGYTF	TGTGCCACCAGTGATGCTGACAGGGCCTATGGCTACACCTTC
NA	TRBJ1-2	TRBV30	NA	CAWSAGTNYGYTF	TGTGCCTGGAGTGCCGGGACAAACTATGGCTACACCTTC
NA	TRBJ1-1	TRBV18	TRBD1	CASSPQDRGDTEAFF	TGTGCCAGCTCACCCCAGGACAGGGGCGACACTGAAGCTTTCTTT
once	TRBJ1-2	TRBV24-1	TRBD1	CATSDSSGTGIRYTF	TGTGCCACCAGTGATTCCTCCGGGACAGGAATCCGCTACACCTTC
NA	TRBJ2-1	TRBV18	NA	CASSPRGINEQFF	TGTGCCAGCTCACCAAGGGGGATCAATGAGCAGTTCTTC
NA	TRBJ1-5	TRBV2	NA	CASSEALLGRVKGQPQHF	TGTGCCAGCAGTGAAGCGCTTCTGGGCAGGGTTAAAGGACAGCCCCAGCATTTT
NA	TRBJ1-1	TRBV5-1	NA	CASSFSVGRAEAFF	TGCGCCAGCAGCTTCTCGGTCGGGAGAGCTGAAGCTTTCTTT
few	TRBJ1-6	TRBV7-9	NA	CASSSRRGGSYNSPLHF	TGTGCCAGCAGCTCCCGACGCGGGGGAAGTTATAATTCACCCCTCCACTTT
NA	TRBJ1-1	TRBV27	NA	CASSLSRNTEAFF	TGTGCCAGCAGTTTGAGCCGCAACACTGAAGCTTTCTTT
NA	TRBJ1-3	TRBV5-1	NA	CASSLEGGNSGNTIYF	TGCGCCAGCAGCTTGGAAGGCGGAAACTCTGGAAACACCATATATTTT
NA	TRBJ1-4	TRBV28	TRBD1	CASSPTGGAGEKLFF	TGTGCCAGCAGCCCGACAGGGGGCGCAGGTGAAAAACTGTTTTTT
NA	TRBJ1-5	TRBV28	TRBD1	CASSLYGDRGNQPQHF	TGTGCCAGCAGTTTATACGGGGACAGGGGTAATCAGCCCCAGCATTTT
NA	TRBJ2-5	TRBV9	TRBD2	CASSPGLVPGETQYF	TGTGCCAGCAGCCCCGGACTAGTCCCGGGCGAGACCCAGTACTTC
NA	TRBJ1-4	TRBV4-1	TRBD1	CASSQGPGQGREKLFF	TGCGCCAGCAGCCAAGGACCGGGACAGGGTAGGGAAAAACTGTTTTTT
NA	TRBJ1-1	TRBV7-2	TRBD1	CASSSRTGQGFSAFF	TGTGCCAGCAGTTCAAGAACAGGACAGGGGTTTAGTGCTTTCTTT
NA	TRBJ2-5	TRBV30	TRBD2	CAWGPGLARETQYF	TGTGCCTGGGGGCCGGGACTAGCACGTGAGACCCAGTACTTC
NA	TRBJ1-2	TRBV27	NA	CASWRGGTNYGYTF	TGTGCCAGCTGGCGGGGGGGAACAAACTATGGCTACACCTTC
NA	TRBJ1-1	TRBV19	NA	CASSTRDKNTEAFF	TGTGCCAGTAGTACCCGGGACAAGAACACTGAAGCTTTCTTT
NA	TRBJ1-2	TRBV25-1	TRBD1	CASSDPAGGGYGYTF	TGTGCCAGCAGTGACCCAGCAGGGGGCGGCTATGGCTACACCTTC
NA	TRBJ2-4	TRBV19	TRBD1	CASSYVGTDQLAKNIQYF	TGTGCCAGTAGTTACGTAGGGACAGACCAACTAGCCAAAAACATTCAGTACTTC
NA	TRBJ2-5	TRBV7-3	NA	CASSLRAGVETQYF	TGTGCCAGCAGCTTAAGGGCAGGGGTAGAGACCCAGTACTTC
NA	TRBJ2-1	TRBV10-3	TRBD2	CAIRPGTTLDEQFF	TGTGCCATCAGACCCGGGACTACCCTTGATGAGCAGTTCTTC
NA	TRBJ1-2	TRBV28	NA	CASSLWQFNYGYTF	TGTGCCAGCAGTTTATGGCAGTTCAACTATGGCTACACCTTC
NA	TRBJ1-1	TRBV7-9	NA	CASRYGWTNTEAFF	TGTGCCAGCAGGTATGGGTGGACAAACACTGAAGCTTTCTTT
NA	TRBJ2-5	TRBV5-6	NA	CASSHTRGWETQYF	TGTGCCAGCAGCCATACTAGGGGGTGGGAGACCCAGTACTTC